This T cell receptor beta chain was captured by sequencing in a study of T cell responses to AZD1222 COVID-19 vaccine. The study, taken as a whole, reports: Spike-specific TCR breadth and depth went up after people got two AZD1222 doses. Nearly half of the spike-specific TCRs reportedly recognize variant regions that carry no mutations. White British ancestry dominated among donors, who included more females, and clonal diversity was possibly underestimated. No repertoire was sampled before or during the peak T cell response, only after it.

CDR3 size: 15 residues. Germline V CDR1 and CDR2: SGHTA, FQGNSA. V lost 6 bases, J lost 4 bases, and 8 bases stayed unmatched. The assay was immunoSEQ multiplex PCR, and TCRdb's table has in-frame clones only and misses some. This table has 110,000 or so clones, roughly 82% appearing once. Of note for this clone: Its antigen is currently unknown.

The sequenced sample was peripheral blood, obtained on day 0 of AZD1222 vaccination. This TCR derives from an adult in good health. This rearrangement joins TRBV7-2 to TRBJ2-7; 11 bases are shared with TRBD2. CDR3 DNA: TGTGCCAGCAGACTGGGACTAGCGGACTCTTACGAGCAGTACTTC. It specifies CASRLGLADSYEQYF.